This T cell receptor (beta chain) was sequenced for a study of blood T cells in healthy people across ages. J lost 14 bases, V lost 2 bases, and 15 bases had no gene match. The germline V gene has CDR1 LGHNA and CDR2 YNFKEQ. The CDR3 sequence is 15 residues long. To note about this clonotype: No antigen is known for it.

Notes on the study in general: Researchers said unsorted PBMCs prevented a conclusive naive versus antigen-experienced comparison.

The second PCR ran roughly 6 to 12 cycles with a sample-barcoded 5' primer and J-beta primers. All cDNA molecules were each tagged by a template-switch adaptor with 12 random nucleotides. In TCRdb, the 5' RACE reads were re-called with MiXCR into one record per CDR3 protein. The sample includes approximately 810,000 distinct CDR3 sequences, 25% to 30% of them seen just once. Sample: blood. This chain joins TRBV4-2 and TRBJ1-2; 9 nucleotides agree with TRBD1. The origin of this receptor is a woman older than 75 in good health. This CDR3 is CASSQFEGTGTSNTF. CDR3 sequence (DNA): TGTGCCAGCAGCCAATTTGAGGGGACAGGGACGAGTAATACCTTC.